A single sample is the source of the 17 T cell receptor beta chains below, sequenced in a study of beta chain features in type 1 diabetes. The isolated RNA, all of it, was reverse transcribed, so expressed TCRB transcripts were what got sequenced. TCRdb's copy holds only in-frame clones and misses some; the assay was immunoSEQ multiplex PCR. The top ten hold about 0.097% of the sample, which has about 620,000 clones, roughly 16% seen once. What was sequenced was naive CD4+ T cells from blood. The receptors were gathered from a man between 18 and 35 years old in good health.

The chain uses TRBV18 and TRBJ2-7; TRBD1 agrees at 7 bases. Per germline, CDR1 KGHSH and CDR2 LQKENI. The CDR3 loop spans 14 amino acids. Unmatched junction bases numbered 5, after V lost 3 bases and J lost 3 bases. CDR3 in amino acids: CASSPTGSGYEQYF. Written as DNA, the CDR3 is TGTGCCAGCTCACCGACAGGGTCGGGCTACGAGCAGTACTTC.

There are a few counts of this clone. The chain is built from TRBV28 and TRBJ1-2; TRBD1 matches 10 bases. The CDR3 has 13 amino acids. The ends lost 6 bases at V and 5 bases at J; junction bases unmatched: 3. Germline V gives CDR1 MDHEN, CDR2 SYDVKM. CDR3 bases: TGTGCCAGCAGCCTGGACAGGGGGTATGGCTACACCTTC. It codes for CASSLDRGYGYTF.

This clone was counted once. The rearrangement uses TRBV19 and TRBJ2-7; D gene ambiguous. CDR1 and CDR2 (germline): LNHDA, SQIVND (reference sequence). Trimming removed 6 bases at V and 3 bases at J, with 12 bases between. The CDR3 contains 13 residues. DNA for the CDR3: TGTGCCAGTAGCAGGTCACGGTACTACGAGCAGTACTTC. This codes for CASSRSRYYEQYF.

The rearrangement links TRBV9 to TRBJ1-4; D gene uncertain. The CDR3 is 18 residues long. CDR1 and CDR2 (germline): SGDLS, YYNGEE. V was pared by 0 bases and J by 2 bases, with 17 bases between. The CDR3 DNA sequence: TGTGCCAGCAGCGTAGGTGTGGGTATGAGGTCGACTAATGAAAAACTGTTTTTT. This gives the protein CASSVGVGMRSTNEKLFF. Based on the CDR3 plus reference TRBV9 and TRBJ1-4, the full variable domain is DSGVTQTPKHLITATGQRVTLRCSPRSGDLSVYWYQQSLDQGLQFLIQYYNGEERAKGNILERFSAQQFPDLHSELNLSSLELGDSALYFCASSVGVGMRSTNEKLFFGSGTQLSVL.

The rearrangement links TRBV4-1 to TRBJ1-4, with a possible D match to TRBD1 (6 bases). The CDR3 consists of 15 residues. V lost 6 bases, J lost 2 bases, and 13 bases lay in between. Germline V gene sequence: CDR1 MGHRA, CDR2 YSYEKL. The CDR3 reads CASRPGQPTNEKLFF. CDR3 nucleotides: TGCGCCAGCAGACCCGGACAGCCTACTAATGAAAAACTGTTTTTT.

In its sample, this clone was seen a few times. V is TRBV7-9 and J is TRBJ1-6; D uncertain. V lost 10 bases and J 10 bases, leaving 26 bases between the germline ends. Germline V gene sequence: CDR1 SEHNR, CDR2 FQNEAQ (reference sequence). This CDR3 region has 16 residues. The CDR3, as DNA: TGTGCCATTGGTGGGGAATCGATCCCCCCGACCTCACCCCTCCACTTT. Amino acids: CAIGGESIPPTSPLHF.

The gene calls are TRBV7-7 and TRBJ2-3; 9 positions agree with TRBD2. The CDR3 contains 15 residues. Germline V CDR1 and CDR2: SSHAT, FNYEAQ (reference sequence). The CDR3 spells CATFSGGDVTDTQYF. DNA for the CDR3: TGTGCTACCTTTAGCGGGGGCGATGTCACAGATACGCAGTATTTT.

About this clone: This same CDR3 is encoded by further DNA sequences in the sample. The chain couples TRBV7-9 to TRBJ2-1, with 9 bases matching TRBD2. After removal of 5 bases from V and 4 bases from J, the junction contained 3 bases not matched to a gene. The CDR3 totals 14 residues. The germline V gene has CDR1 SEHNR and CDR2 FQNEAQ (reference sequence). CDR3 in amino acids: CASSLTSGYNEQFF. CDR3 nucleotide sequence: TGTGCCAGCAGCCTGACTAGCGGTTACAATGAGCAGTTCTTC.

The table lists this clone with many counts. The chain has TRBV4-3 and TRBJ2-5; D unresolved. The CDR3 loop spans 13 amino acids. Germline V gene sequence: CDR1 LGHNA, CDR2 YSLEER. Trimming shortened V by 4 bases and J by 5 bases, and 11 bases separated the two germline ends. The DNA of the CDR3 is TGCGCCAGCAGCCCGGGCCTTGGGGAGACCCAGTACTTC. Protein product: CASSPGLGETQYF.

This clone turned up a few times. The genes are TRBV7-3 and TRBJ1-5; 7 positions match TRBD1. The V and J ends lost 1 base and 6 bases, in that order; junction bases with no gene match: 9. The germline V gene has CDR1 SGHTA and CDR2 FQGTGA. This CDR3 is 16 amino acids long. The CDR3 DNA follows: TGTGCCAGCAGCTTAAGACAGGGCGGGGTGAGTCAGCCCCAGCATTTT. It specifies CASSLRQGGVSQPQHF.

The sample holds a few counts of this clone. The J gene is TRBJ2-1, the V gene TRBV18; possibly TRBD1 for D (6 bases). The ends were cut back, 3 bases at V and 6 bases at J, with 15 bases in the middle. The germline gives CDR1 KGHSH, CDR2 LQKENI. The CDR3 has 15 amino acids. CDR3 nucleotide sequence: TGTGCCAGCTCACCCTACATGGGGGCAGGCAATGAGCAGTTCTTC. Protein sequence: CASSPYMGAGNEQFF. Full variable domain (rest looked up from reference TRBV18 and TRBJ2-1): NAGVMQNPRHLVRRRGQEARLRCSPMKGHSHVYWYRQLPEEGLKFMVYLQKENIIDESGMPKERFSAEFPKEGPSILRIQQVVRGDSAAYFCASSPYMGAGNEQFFGPGTRLTVL.

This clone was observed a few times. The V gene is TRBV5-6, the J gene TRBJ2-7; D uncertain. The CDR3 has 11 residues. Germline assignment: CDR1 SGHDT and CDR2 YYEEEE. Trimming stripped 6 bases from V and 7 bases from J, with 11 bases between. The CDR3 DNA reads TGTGCCAGCACCCGCAACGGGGAGCAGTACTTC. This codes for CASTRNGEQYF.

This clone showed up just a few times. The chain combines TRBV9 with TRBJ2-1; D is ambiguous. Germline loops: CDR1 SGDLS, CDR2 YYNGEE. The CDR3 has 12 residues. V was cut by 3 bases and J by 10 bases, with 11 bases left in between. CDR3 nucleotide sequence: TGTGCCAGCAGCGCACAATCAGGCGAGCAGTTCTTC. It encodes CASSAQSGEQFF.

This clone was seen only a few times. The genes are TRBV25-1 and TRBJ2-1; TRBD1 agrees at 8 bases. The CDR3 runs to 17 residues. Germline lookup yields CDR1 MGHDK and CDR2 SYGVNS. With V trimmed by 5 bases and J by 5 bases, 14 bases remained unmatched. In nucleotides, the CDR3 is TGTGCCAGCAGTTCTCACCCAGGGACAGGTGATAACAATGAGCAGTTCTTC. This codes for CASSSHPGTGDNNEQFF. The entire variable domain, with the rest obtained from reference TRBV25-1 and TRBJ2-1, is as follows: EADIYQTPRYLVIGTGKKITLECSQTMGHDKMYWYQQDPGMELHLIHYSYGVNSTEKGDLSSESTVSRIRTEHFPLTLESARPSHTSQYLCASSSHPGTGDNNEQFFGPGTRLTVL.

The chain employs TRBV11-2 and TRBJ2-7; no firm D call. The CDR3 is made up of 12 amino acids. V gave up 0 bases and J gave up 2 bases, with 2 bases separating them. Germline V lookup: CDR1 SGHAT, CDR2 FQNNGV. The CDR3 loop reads CASSLEAYEQYF. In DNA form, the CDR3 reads TGTGCCAGCAGCTTAGAGGCCTACGAGCAGTACTTC.

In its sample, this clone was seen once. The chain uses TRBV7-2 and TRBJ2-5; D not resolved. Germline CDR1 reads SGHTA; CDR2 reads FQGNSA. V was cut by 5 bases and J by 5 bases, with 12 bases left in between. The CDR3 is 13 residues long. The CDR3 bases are TGTGCCAGCAGCCTATCGGGTTTGGAGACCCAGTACTTC. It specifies CASSLSGLETQYF.

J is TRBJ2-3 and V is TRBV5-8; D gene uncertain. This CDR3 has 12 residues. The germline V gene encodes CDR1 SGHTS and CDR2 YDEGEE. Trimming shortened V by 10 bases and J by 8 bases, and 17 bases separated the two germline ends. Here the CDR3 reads CASERKIGTQYF. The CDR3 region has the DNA TGTGCCTCCGAGAGGAAGATCGGTACGCAGTATTTT.